This T cell receptor beta chain derives from a study of T cells expressing NK-cell markers. What made the TCR beta cDNA was 5'RACE template switching with UMIs. Reanalyzing the 5' RACE reads, TCRdb keeps one entry per CDR3 protein, without DNA. The sample totals about 380,000 distinct CDR3 sequences. Findings and limits, study-wide: Five or six donors carried dominant NKG2C+ clonotypes that made up roughly 1.0-7.0% of their CD8+ T cells.

The CDR3 has 15 residues. Worth noting for this clonotype: Antigen specificity is unknown.

The rearrangement joins TRBV12-3 or TRBV12-4 to TRBJ1-4; as DNA is missing, the TRBD1 call by TCRdb cannot be tested. Sequencing used blood T cells: a sorted CD56 or NKG2C T cell subset, CD4+ or CD8+ T cells, or bulk PBMC T cells (not recorded which). The origin of this receptor is a man aged 18-70 years in good health. The CDR3 sequence: CASRKQAAVAEKLFF.